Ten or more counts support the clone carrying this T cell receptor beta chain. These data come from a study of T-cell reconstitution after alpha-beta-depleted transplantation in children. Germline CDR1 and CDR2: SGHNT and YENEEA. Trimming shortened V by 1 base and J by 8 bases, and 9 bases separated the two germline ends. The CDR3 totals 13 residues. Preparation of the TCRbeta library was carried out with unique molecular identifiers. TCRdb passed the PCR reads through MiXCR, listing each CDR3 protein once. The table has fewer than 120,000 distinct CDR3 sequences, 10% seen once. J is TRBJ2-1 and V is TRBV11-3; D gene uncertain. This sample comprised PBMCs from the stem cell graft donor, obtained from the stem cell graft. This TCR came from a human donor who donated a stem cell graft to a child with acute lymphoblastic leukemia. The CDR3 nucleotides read TGTGCCAGCAGCTTAGTACCGTATCATGAGCAGTTCTTC. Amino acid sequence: CASSLVPYHEQFF.